This T cell receptor beta chain was sequenced during a study of CD8+CD57+ T cells in acquired aplastic anemia. Looking at the study overall: The study obtained an average of roughly 3 ug of DNA from sorted CD4+ and CD8+ cells.

Both TCR beta VDJ combination and CDR3 sequence profiling were carried out. Genomic DNA was the template for this profiling. TCRdb independently ran MiXCR on the reads; one entry per CDR3 protein. Here the sample spans about 180,000 distinct CDR3 sequences, roughly 65% being singletons. Study observations and caveats: Patients shared around 31 CD8+ CDR3 sequences with controls.

By flow cytometry, patients selected for sequencing had shown an expansion of CD8+CD57+ cells. At the time of blood sampling, patients had not yet received any therapy. Germline values: CDR1 SEHNR, CDR2 FQNEAQ (reference sequence). The length of the CDR3 is 14 residues. With regard to this clonotype: What it binds is unknown. Mismatch with germline at one junction end may stem from a read error.

Sequencing was done on a sample of sorted CD4+, CD8+, or CD8+CD57+ T cells (not recorded which) from PBMCs. The receptor comes from a human donor with aplastic anemia. The rearrangement joins TRBV7-9 to TRBJ2-2; D remains ambiguous. In DNA, the CDR3 is TGTGCCGGCAGCTTAGATCTGGGTTACGGGGAGCTGTTTTTT. Its translation is CAGSLDLGYGELFF.